Sequencing of this T cell receptor (beta chain) was carried out in a study of blood T cell repertoires in COVID-19. On the study more broadly: There were acute and convalescent COVID-19 samples, and they came from the United States, Italy and Spain.

As handled by the study authors: The authors estimated nucleated cell counts from reference gene primer amplification. Generated by immunoSEQ multiplex PCR, the TCRdb table keeps only in-frame clones and is missing some. D and trimming were read from the DNA, whereas the V and J calls and clone size are those reported in that table. The sample yields 140,000 to 150,000 clones, over 65% seen once. CDR3 size: 15 residues. With V trimmed by 2 bases and J by 4 bases, 6 bases remained unmatched. Germline V lookup: CDR1 SGHRS, CDR2 YFSETQ. The material sequenced was peripheral blood. This TCR was sampled from a man aged 50-60 years with acute or convalescent COVID-19. This rearrangement joins TRBV5-1 to TRBJ2-1, with TRBD1 matching 7 bases. The CDR3 DNA reads TGCGCCAGCAGCTTCTCCGGGACAGCATACAATGAGCAGTTCTTC. It specifies CASSFSGTAYNEQFF.